These 29 T cell receptor beta chains originate from one sample sequenced in a study of metastatic and nonmetastatic thyroid tumors. Each patient came to thyroid surgery without any prior treatment (of any kind). Using MiXCR, TCRdb reanalyzed the PCR reads. The data contain about 20,000 clones, 35% to 40% of them singletons. Sequencing was performed on tumor tissue. Receptor source: a female donor with papillary thyroid cancer or a benign thyroid nodule (not recorded which). Some clones in this sample may be carry-over from other donors' samples.

The V gene is TRBV11-2, the J gene TRBJ1-3, with D possibly matching TRBD1 (5 bases). Trimming shortened V by 3 bases and J by 3 bases, and 6 bases separated the two germline ends. The CDR3 loop spans 13 amino acids. Germline values: CDR1 SGHAT, CDR2 FQNNGV. The CDR3 here is CASSLGVGNTIYF. The CDR3 DNA follows: TGTGCCAGCAGCTTGGGGGTTGGAAACACCATATATTTT.

The rearrangement links TRBV6-4 to TRBJ1-1; no definite D call. This CDR3 is 13 amino acids long. In germline, CDR1 is MRHNA, CDR2 SNTAGT. Trimming left V 8 bases short and J 3 bases short, with 13 bases between. The DNA of the CDR3 is TGTGCCAGCCTTCGTACGTCGGACACTGAAGCTTTCTTT. Translated, it gives CASLRTSDTEAFF.

V gene TRBV12-3 or TRBV12-4 combines with J gene TRBJ2-7, with 7 bases aligning to TRBD1. J lost 6 bases, V lost 6 bases, and 8 bases had no gene match. The CDR3 length is 13 residues. This CDR3 is CASSGRQGAEQYF. CDR3 nucleotide sequence: TGTGCCAGCAGCGGAAGACAGGGCGCCGAGCAGTACTTC.

The chain joins TRBV11-2 to TRBJ2-3; 8 bases fit TRBD2. This CDR3 comprises 16 residues. The germline gives CDR1 SGHAT, CDR2 FQNNGV. Trimming removed 0 bases from V and 1 base from J; junction bases left unmatched: 3. The CDR3 here is CASSLDGAGGTDTQYF. CDR3 nucleotide sequence: TGTGCCAGCAGCTTAGATGGAGCGGGAGGCACAGATACGCAGTATTTT.

This clone appeared a few times. This chain uses TRBV10-3 with TRBJ1-5, with D uncertain. Germline lookup yields CDR1 ENHRY and CDR2 SYGVKD. This CDR3 region has 15 residues. With 8 bases removed from V and 0 bases from J, the gap between germline ends came to 14 bases. This CDR3 is CAIGEGRNSNQPQHF. CDR3 DNA sequence: TGTGCCATCGGAGAAGGGCGGAATAGCAATCAGCCCCAGCATTTT.

This clone showed up just a few times. The V and J genes are TRBV6-5 and TRBJ2-3; 10 positions match TRBD2. This CDR3 is built from 17 residues. Germline V gives CDR1 MNHEY, CDR2 SVGAGI. V lost 2 bases and J lost 3; bases outside the gene matches: 8. CDR3 sequence reads: CASSYRQREGRTDTQYF. The CDR3 region has the DNA TGTGCCAGCAGTTACCGCCAGCGGGAGGGACGGACAGATACGCAGTATTTT.

V gene TRBV28 combines with J gene TRBJ1-1, with D unresolved. Germline V gene lookup returns CDR1 MDHEN and CDR2 SYDVKM. Trimming removed 5 bases at V and 7 bases at J, with 8 bases between. The CDR3 extends over 11 amino acids. The CDR3 protein is CASSKDGEAFF. The CDR3 DNA follows: TGTGCCAGCAGTAAGGACGGTGAAGCTTTCTTT. The full variable domain, in which reference TRBV28 and TRBJ1-1 provide the parts outside the CDR3, is DVKVTQSSRYLVKRTGEKVFLECVQDMDHENMFWYRQDPGLGLRLIYFSYDVKMKEKGDIPEGYSVSREKKERFSLILESASTNQTSMYLCASSKDGEAFFGQGTRLTVV.

The chain is built from TRBV20-1 and TRBJ1-2, with TRBD1 matching 10 bases. V lost 3 bases and J lost 4; bases outside the gene matches: 8. Per germline, CDR1 DFQATT and CDR2 SNEGSKA (reference sequence). The length of the CDR3 is 15 residues. The CDR3 coding sequence is TGCAGTGCTAGGGATGACAGGGGGCTGGGCTATGGCTACACCTTC. Translation gives CSARDDRGLGYGYTF.

The rearrangement uses TRBV19 and TRBJ1-2; no clear D. The germline V gene encodes CDR1 LNHDA and CDR2 SQIVND (reference sequence). This CDR3 has 13 amino acids. V lost 6 bases and J 4 bases, leaving 12 bases between the germline ends. The CDR3 is CASRMAAGYGYTF. CDR3 coding DNA: TGTGCCAGTAGGATGGCGGCAGGCTATGGCTACACCTTC.

The DNA for the CDR3 is TGTGCCAGCAGCTTAGATTGGAACACTGAAGCTTTCTTT. It encodes CASSLDWNTEAFF. The rearrangement uses TRBV11-2 and TRBJ1-1, with D hard to call. The V gene lost 0 bases and the J gene lost 1 base, with 3 bases spanning the gap. Germline V gives CDR1 SGHAT, CDR2 FQNNGV. The CDR3 spans 13 residues.

The rearrangement uses TRBV9 and TRBJ2-3; D is perhaps TRBD1 (6 bases). This CDR3 contains 13 residues. Germline V CDR1 and CDR2: SGDLS, YYNGEE. V lost 6 bases and J 3 bases, leaving 11 bases between the germline ends. The CDR3 loop reads CASNQGRTDTQYF. The CDR3 DNA reads TGTGCCAGCAATCAGGGGCGGACAGATACGCAGTATTTT. The whole variable domain, filled in from reference TRBV9 and TRBJ2-3, reads DSGVTQTPKHLITATGQRVTLRCSPRSGDLSVYWYQQSLDQGLQFLIQYYNGEERAKGNILERFSAQQFPDLHSELNLSSLELGDSALYFCASNQGRTDTQYFGPGTRLTVL.

This clone has only a few counts. The chain has TRBV11-3 and TRBJ1-2; a weak D match, TRBD1 (5 bases). Germline loops: CDR1 SGHNT, CDR2 YENEEA. Trimming left V 5 bases short and J 7 bases short, with 14 bases between. The length of the CDR3 is 13 residues. CDR3 loop: CASSTGGGTGYTF. CDR3 DNA: TGTGCCAGCAGCACCGGGGGAGGAACTGGCTACACCTTC.

V usage is TRBV28 and J usage is TRBJ1-1; 7 bases match TRBD1. The junction had 5 bases not matched to a gene; V was cut back by 5 bases and J by 11 bases. The germline V gene has CDR1 MDHEN and CDR2 SYDVKM. The CDR3 covers 11 residues. The CDR3 nucleotides are TGTGCCAGCAGTAACAGGGGTTCGGCTTTCTTT. Translation: CASSNRGSAFF. The variable domain in full, completed from reference TRBV28 and TRBJ1-1, reads DVKVTQSSRYLVKRTGEKVFLECVQDMDHENMFWYRQDPGLGLRLIYFSYDVKMKEKGDIPEGYSVSREKKERFSLILESASTNQTSMYLCASSNRGSAFFGQGTRLTVV.

Regarding this clone: A junction boundary mismatches the germline segment, possibly from a read error. The chain employs TRBV4-3 and TRBJ2-5, with D possibly called TRBD1 or TRBD2 (5 bases each). Germline V lookup: CDR1 LGHNA, CDR2 YSLEER. CDR3 length equals 17 residues. The chain's CDR3 is CASSQDLGDPFRETQYF. The CDR3 DNA reads TGCGCCAGTAGCCAAGATTTAGGGGACCCCTTTAGAGAGACCCAGTACTTC.

The rearrangement links TRBV20-1 to TRBJ2-1, with TRBD2 matching 13 bases. V shed 2 bases, J shed 6 bases, and the junction held 7 bases outside the gene matches. The length of the CDR3 is 16 residues. From germline, CDR1 is DFQATT and CDR2 SNEGSKA (reference sequence). This CDR3 reads CSARSGTSGMGNEQFF. Here the CDR3 DNA reads TGCAGTGCTAGATCCGGGACTAGCGGGATGGGCAATGAGCAGTTCTTC.

This clone appeared a few times. V usage is TRBV12-3 or TRBV12-4 and J usage is TRBJ1-6, with D unresolved. Trimming took 3 bases from V and 7 from J, leaving 4 bases between them. The CDR3 covers 12 residues. The DNA for the CDR3 is TGTGCCAGCAGTTTCGGAAATTCACCCCTCCACTTT. This sequence encodes CASSFGNSPLHF.

The chain has TRBV4-1 and TRBJ1-1; D gene unclear. CDR3 size: 15 residues. Trimming took off 0 bases at V and 0 bases at J, with 8 bases between the two ends. CDR1 and CDR2 (germline): MGHRA, YSYEKL. CDR3 residues: CASSQDGSLNTEAFF. As DNA, the CDR3 is TGCGCCAGCAGCCAAGATGGCAGCTTGAACACTGAAGCTTTCTTT.

V usage is TRBV20-1 and J usage is TRBJ2-7; 7 bases line up with TRBD2. V lost 5 bases to trimming and J lost 4 bases; unmatched junction nucleotides: 11. CDR3 length: 14 amino acids. Per germline, CDR1 DFQATT and CDR2 SNEGSKA (reference sequence). CDR3 residues: CSALIGGMGYEQYF. The CDR3 bases are TGCAGTGCTTTGATCGGGGGGATGGGGTACGAGCAGTACTTC.

This rearrangement joins TRBV19 to TRBJ1-5; TRBD1 matches 7 bases. Germline CDR1 and CDR2: LNHDA and SQIVND (reference sequence). V lost 9 bases to trimming and J lost 1 base; unmatched junction nucleotides: 9. The CDR3 runs 15 residues. The DNA of the CDR3 is TGTGCCAGCTCAGGGACAGTAAGAAGCAATCAGCCCCAGCATTTT. Its translation: CASSGTVRSNQPQHF.

This clone turned up a few times. J is TRBJ1-2 and V is TRBV10-3; 9 bases are shared with TRBD1. V trimming: 2 bases; J trimming: 8 bases; junction bases outside the gene matches: 12. The CDR3 is made up of 16 amino acids. Germline V lookup: CDR1 ENHRY, CDR2 SYGVKD. CDR3 nucleotides: TGTGCCATCAGTGAGATAGGGTCCCACAGGGGGCAAGGCTACACCTTC. Its protein product is CAISEIGSHRGQGYTF.

The DNA for the CDR3 is TGTGCCAGCAGCTTTTGGGGTGCCTCCGACTTCGTGGCCCAGTACTTC. Translation: CASSFWGASDFVAQYF. The chain is built from TRBV11-1 and TRBJ2-5; D is undetermined. Germline values: CDR1 SGHAT, CDR2 FQDESV (reference sequence). Trimming removed 3 bases from V and 9 bases from J, with 23 bases in between. The CDR3 is made up of 16 amino acids.

The chain carries TRBV3-1 and TRBJ1-6; unclear D gene. The CDR3 extends over 14 amino acids. Trimming left V 5 bases short and J 6 bases short, with 11 bases between. Germline loops: CDR1 LGHDT, CDR2 YNNKEL (reference sequence). CDR3 loop: CASSKGAGNSPLHF. CDR3 nucleotides: TGTGCCAGCAGCAAAGGCGCCGGTAATTCACCCCTCCACTTT.

Only a few counts were recorded for this clone. The V and J genes are TRBV7-8 and TRBJ2-1, with D unresolved. Trimming stripped 2 bases from V and 9 bases from J, with 5 bases between. Germline values: CDR1 SGHVS, CDR2 FQNEAQ. The CDR3 has 11 residues. CDR3 sequence (DNA): TGTGCCAGCAGCTTATCGAGTGAGCAGTTCTTC. Protein product: CASSLSSEQFF.

Only a few counts were recorded for this clone. The chain is built from TRBV5-1 and TRBJ1-6; TRBD1 is a possible D gene (6 bases). Deletions cut 2 bases from V and 0 bases from J, with 9 bases between. CDR1 and CDR2 from the germline V gene are SGHRS and YFSETQ. The CDR3 consists of 16 residues. CDR3 amino acids: CASSFTGISYNSPLHF. CDR3 DNA: TGCGCCAGCAGCTTCACAGGGATCTCCTATAATTCACCCCTCCACTTT.

This clone was found a few times. CDR3: CASSLSNYGYTF. In nucleotides, the CDR3 is TGTGCCAGCAGTTTGTCTAACTATGGCTACACCTTC. The genes are TRBV28 and TRBJ1-2; D unresolved. The germline V gene encodes CDR1 MDHEN and CDR2 SYDVKM. V lost 3 bases to trimming and J lost 0 bases, with 2 bases between them. CDR3 size: 12 residues.

The CDR3 loop is CASSRGASGLNEQFF. As DNA, the CDR3 is TGCGCCAGCAGCCGAGGAGCTAGCGGGTTGAATGAGCAGTTCTTC. The J gene is TRBJ2-1, the V gene TRBV4-3; 8 nucleotides align to TRBD2. J lost 7 bases, V lost 4 bases, and 9 bases had no gene match. Germline loops: CDR1 LGHNA, CDR2 YSLEER. The CDR3 is made up of 15 amino acids.

The chain links TRBV6-4 to TRBJ2-2, with TRBD1 matching 9 bases. The V gene's germline CDR1 is MRHNA and CDR2 SNTAGT. The CDR3 spans 16 residues. J lost 4 bases, V lost 3 bases, and 6 bases had no gene match. The CDR3 DNA follows: TGTGCCAGCAGTGAAGGGACAGGGCGTAGCACCGGGGAGCTGTTTTTT. This translates into CASSEGTGRSTGELFF.

This clone is deemed medium-sized. This chain uses TRBV29-1 with TRBJ1-4; 8 positions agree with TRBD1. With 6 bases clipped from V and 13 bases from J, the junction kept 13 bases outside the gene matches. Germline CDR1 SQVTM, CDR2 ANQGSEA. The CDR3 is 13 amino acids. This CDR3 reads CSVPGTGGLGLFF. The CDR3 DNA follows: TGCAGCGTCCCCGGGACAGGAGGGTTGGGACTGTTTTTT.

This clone was recorded a few times. In DNA form, the CDR3 reads TGTGCCACCAGTGACCCTGGAGGGATAGGGGGCTACACCTTC. Residues: CATSDPGGIGGYTF. The V call is TRBV24-1, the J call TRBJ1-2; D gene ambiguous. V lost 4 bases to trimming and J lost 8 bases, with 16 bases between them. Germline lookup yields CDR1 KGHDR and CDR2 SFDVKD. The CDR3 spans 14 residues.